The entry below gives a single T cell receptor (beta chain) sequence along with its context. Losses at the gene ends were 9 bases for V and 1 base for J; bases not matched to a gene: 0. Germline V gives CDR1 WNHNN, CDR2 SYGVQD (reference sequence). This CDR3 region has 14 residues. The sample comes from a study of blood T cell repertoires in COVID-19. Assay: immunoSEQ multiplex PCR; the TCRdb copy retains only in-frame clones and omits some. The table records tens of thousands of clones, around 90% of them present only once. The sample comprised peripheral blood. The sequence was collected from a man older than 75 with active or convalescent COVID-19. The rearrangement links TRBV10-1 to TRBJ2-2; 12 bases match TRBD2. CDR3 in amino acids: CARGLAGNTGELFF. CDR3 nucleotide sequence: TGCGCCAGGGGACTAGCGGGGAACACCGGGGAGCTGTTTTTT.